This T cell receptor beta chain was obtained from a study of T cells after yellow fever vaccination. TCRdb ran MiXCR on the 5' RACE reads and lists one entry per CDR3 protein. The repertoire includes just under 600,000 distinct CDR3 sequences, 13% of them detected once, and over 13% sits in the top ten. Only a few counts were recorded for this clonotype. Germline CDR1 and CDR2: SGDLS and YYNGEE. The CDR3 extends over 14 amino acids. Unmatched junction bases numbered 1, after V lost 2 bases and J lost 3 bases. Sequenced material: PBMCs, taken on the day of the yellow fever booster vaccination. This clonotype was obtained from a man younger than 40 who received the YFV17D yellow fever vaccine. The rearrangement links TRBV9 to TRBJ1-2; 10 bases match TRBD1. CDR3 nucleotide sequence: TGTGCCAGCAGCGTGGGACAGGGGTACTATGGCTACACCTTC. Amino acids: CASSVGQGYYGYTF.